This is a list of T cell receptor beta chains from one sample in a study of shared clonotypes between healthy human individuals. TCRdb's copy holds only in-frame clones and misses some; the assay was immunoSEQ multiplex PCR. The sample lists about 2.3 million clones, 85% to 95% occurring once. Sequencing input: naive CD4+ T cells from PBMCs. The receptors derive from a man between 18 and 29 years old in good health. Some clones in this sample may be carry-over from other donors' samples. Both conserved end residues are part of each CDR3. The D gene is left open where the match is weak. Not every row has a clone size; where given, it reads once, few, many or a size class.

j_call: TRBJ2-3
v_call: TRBV6-1
clone_size: .
d_call: .
cdr3_nt: TGTGCCAGCAGTGAAGCGTATCACACCCGTCGCACAGATACGCAGTATTTT
cdr3_aa: CASSEAYHTRRTDTQYF

j_call: TRBJ2-7
v_call: TRBV5-4
clone_size: .
d_call: TRBD2
cdr3_nt: TGTGCCAGCAGCTTGGGACTAGCGGGAGGGGACGAGCAGTACTTC
cdr3_aa: CASSLGLAGGDEQYF

j_call: TRBJ2-3
v_call: TRBV27
clone_size: .
d_call: .
cdr3_nt: TGTGCCAGCAGTCCGAACACAGATACGCAGTATTTT
cdr3_aa: CASSPNTDTQYF

j_call: TRBJ1-1
v_call: TRBV18
clone_size: .
d_call: .
cdr3_nt: TGTGCCAGCTCACCACTCAAAATAGGAATTGGGATGAACACTGAAGCTTTCTTT
cdr3_aa: CASSPLKIGIGMNTEAFF

j_call: TRBJ2-3
v_call: TRBV9
clone_size: .
d_call: TRBD2
cdr3_nt: TGTGCCAGCAGCCCCCGCTGGACTAGCGGGAGTAATTTTCGCACAGATACGCAGTATTTT
cdr3_aa: CASSPRWTSGSNFRTDTQYF

j_call: TRBJ2-7
v_call: TRBV11-2
clone_size: .
d_call: .
cdr3_nt: TGTGCCAGCAGCCCCCGAAAGAGCCTCTACGAGCAGTACTTC
cdr3_aa: CASSPRKSLYEQYF

j_call: TRBJ1-1
v_call: TRBV7-8
clone_size: .
d_call: .
cdr3_nt: TGTGCCAGCAGCCCCGGGTCGAACACTGAAGCTTTCTTT
cdr3_aa: CASSPGSNTEAFF

j_call: TRBJ2-3
v_call: TRBV6-1
clone_size: .
d_call: .
cdr3_nt: TGTGCCAGCGGCCGGGACACTAGCACAGATACGCAGTATTTT
cdr3_aa: CASGRDTSTDTQYF

j_call: TRBJ2-1
v_call: TRBV28
clone_size: .
d_call: TRBD2
cdr3_nt: TGTGCCAGCAGACCCTTCCTAGCGGGAGTACATGAGCAGTTCTTC
cdr3_aa: CASRPFLAGVHEQFF

j_call: TRBJ2-5
v_call: TRBV5-6
clone_size: once
d_call: TRBD1
cdr3_nt: TGTGCCAGCAGCTCCTACCGGGACAGGACGTACCAAGAGACCCAGTACTTC
cdr3_aa: CASSSYRDRTYQETQYF

j_call: TRBJ2-2
v_call: TRBV5-4
clone_size: .
d_call: .
cdr3_nt: TGTGCCAGCAGCTTGGATCCGGTAGCCTGGGGCACCGGGGAGCTGTTTTTT
cdr3_aa: CASSLDPVAWGTGELFF

j_call: TRBJ1-1
v_call: TRBV18
clone_size: .
d_call: TRBD1
cdr3_nt: TGTGCCAGCTCACCATGGACAGGGGCTATGAACACTGAAGCTTTCTTT
cdr3_aa: CASSPWTGAMNTEAFF

j_call: TRBJ1-1
v_call: TRBV4-2
clone_size: .
d_call: .
cdr3_nt: TGTGCCAGCAGCCAAGCAATCCGGGCGTTCGAGGAAGCTTTCTTT
cdr3_aa: CASSQAIRAFEEAFF

j_call: TRBJ1-3
v_call: TRBV20-1
clone_size: once
d_call: .
cdr3_nt: TGCAGTGCTAGTATTGGAAACACCATATATTTT
cdr3_aa: CSASIGNTIYF

j_call: TRBJ2-1
v_call: TRBV5-1
clone_size: .
d_call: TRBD2
cdr3_nt: TGCGCCAGCAGCCCTACGGGACTAGCGGGTCGCAATGAGCAGTTCTTC
cdr3_aa: CASSPTGLAGRNEQFF

j_call: TRBJ1-1
v_call: TRBV7-3
clone_size: .
d_call: TRBD1
cdr3_nt: TGTGCCAGCAGCTTAACTCCACTAGGGGGCTACGCTGAAGCTTTCTTT
cdr3_aa: CASSLTPLGGYAEAFF

j_call: TRBJ2-5
v_call: TRBV7-2
clone_size: .
d_call: .
cdr3_nt: TGTGCCAGCAGCTTAGGGTTGGAGACCCAGTACTTC
cdr3_aa: CASSLGLETQYF